These 26 T cell receptor beta chains were sequenced from one sample in a study of shared clonotypes between healthy human individuals. Sequenced by immunoSEQ multiplex PCR; TCRdb stores in-frame clones only, minus some. The sample carries under 750,000 clones, around 70% recorded once. The specimen sequenced was memory CD4+ T cells sorted from blood. The subset was: CD45RA-negative fraction. The source is a woman in her 30s in good health.

The chain carries TRBV5-6 and TRBJ1-4; D remains ambiguous. The CDR3 has 13 amino acids. V was shortened by 4 bases and J by 8 bases, with 12 bases between the two germline ends. The germline gives CDR1 SGHDT, CDR2 YYEEEE. The CDR3 region has the DNA TGTGCCAGCAGCCGGATCGACTCAGAAAAACTGTTTTTT. Protein product: CASSRIDSEKLFF.

The chain combines TRBV28 with TRBJ1-1; D is possibly TRBD1 (6 bases). With 5 bases removed from V and 0 bases from J, the gap between germline ends came to 13 bases. This CDR3 is 15 amino acids long. Germline V gene lookup returns CDR1 MDHEN and CDR2 SYDVKM. CDR3 protein: CASSTGTNLNTEAFF. CDR3 bases: TGTGCCAGCAGTACCGGGACAAACTTGAACACTGAAGCTTTCTTT.

Comments on this clone: A junction boundary mismatches the germline segment, possibly from a read error. V gene TRBV5-1 combines with J gene TRBJ2-1, with D possibly matching TRBD1 (6 bases). This CDR3 has 14 residues. Germline-derived CDR1 and CDR2 are SGHRS and YFSETQ. Here the CDR3 DNA reads TGCGCCAGCAGATTGGGGGCAGCCTACAATGAGCAGTTCTTC. Residues: CASRLGAAYNEQFF. Based on the CDR3 plus reference TRBV5-1 and TRBJ2-1, the full variable domain is KAGVTQTPRYLIKTRGQQVTLSCSPISGHRSVSWYQQTPGQGLQFLFEYFSETQRNKGNFPGRFSGRQFSNSRSEMNVSTLELGDSALYLCASRLGAAYNEQFFGPGTRLTVL.

The chain couples TRBV28 to TRBJ2-3, with no clear D. Trimming took off 6 bases at V and 2 bases at J, with 6 bases between the two ends. Looked up from germline, CDR1 is MDHEN and CDR2 is SYDVKM. The CDR3 spans 12 residues. CDR3 loop: CASRSNTDTQYF. The CDR3 region has the DNA TGTGCCAGCAGGTCCAACACAGATACGCAGTATTTT.

This clone was picked up one time. The chain carries TRBV7-6 and TRBJ2-1, with D perhaps assigned TRBD1 or TRBD2 (5 bases each). CDR1 and CDR2 (germline): SGHVS, FNYEAQ. The CDR3 extends over 15 amino acids. The V gene lost 5 bases and the J gene lost 1 base, with 12 bases spanning the gap. The CDR3 DNA reads as TGTGCCAGCAGCCTGAGGGGCCTATCCTACAATGAGCAGTTCTTC. Its protein product is CASSLRGLSYNEQFF.

The rearrangement uses TRBV5-4 and TRBJ2-1, with D possibly TRBD1 on 5 matching bases. Deletions cut 0 bases from V and 5 bases from J, with 6 bases between. CDR1 and CDR2 (germline): SGHNT, YYREEE (reference sequence). There are 13 residues in the CDR3. CDR3 protein: CASSLEQDNEQFF. The CDR3 nucleotides read TGTGCCAGCAGCTTGGAACAGGACAATGAGCAGTTCTTC.

This chain uses TRBV5-1 with TRBJ1-6; tentative D call: TRBD1 (6 bases). With 0 bases removed from V and 10 bases from J, the gap between germline ends came to 11 bases. Germline CDR1 is SGHRS and CDR2 is YFSETQ. The CDR3 has 14 residues. The CDR3: CASSLDQGRSPLHF. The CDR3 DNA sequence: TGCGCCAGCAGCTTGGATCAGGGGAGGTCACCCCTCCACTTT.

This clone came up once. This sequence joins TRBV7-2 and TRBJ2-7; D perhaps matches TRBD1 (5 bases). Germline CDR1 SGHTA, CDR2 FQGNSA. V dropped 5 bases and J dropped 7 bases, with 18 bases sitting between them. There are 14 residues in the CDR3. CDR3: CASSLVGAPGEQYF. CDR3 nucleotide sequence: TGTGCCAGCAGCCTAGTTGGGGCTCCCGGGGAGCAGTACTTC.

This sequence joins TRBV10-3 and TRBJ1-3; D may be TRBD1 (6 bases). Germline-derived CDR1 and CDR2 are ENHRY and SYGVKD. The CDR3 runs to 15 residues. V lost 5 bases to trimming and J lost 7 bases, with 18 bases between them. CDR3 loop: CAISNPRGTENTIYF. The DNA for the CDR3 is TGTGCCATCAGTAACCCCAGGGGAACGGAGAACACCATATATTTT.

This clone was observed a single time. A read error is possible here, since a much larger clone lies one base away. The CDR3 reads CASSRDSYGYTF. DNA of the CDR3: TGTGCCAGCAGCCGGGACAGCTATGGCTACACCTTC. The chain uses TRBV7-9 and TRBJ1-2; 7 bases agree with TRBD1. Germline CDR1 is SEHNR and CDR2 is FQNEAQ (reference sequence). The V segment lost 5 bases and the J segment 4 bases; nucleotides outside the gene matches: 1. This CDR3 spans 12 amino acids.

Concerning this clone itself: The sample has other DNA sequences that encode this CDR3 too. J is TRBJ2-1 and V is TRBV28; 11 nucleotides line up with TRBD2. Per germline, CDR1 MDHEN and CDR2 SYDVKM. This CDR3 has 14 residues. After removal of 4 bases from V and 6 bases from J, the junction contained 2 bases not matched to a gene. In nucleotides, the CDR3 is TGTGCCAGCAGTTCACTAGCGGGAGTCAATGAGCAGTTCTTC. It yields the protein CASSSLAGVNEQFF. The complete variable domain, with remaining parts taken from reference TRBV28 and TRBJ2-1, reads DVKVTQSSRYLVKRTGEKVFLECVQDMDHENMFWYRQDPGLGLRLIYFSYDVKMKEKGDIPEGYSVSREKKERFSLILESASTNQTSMYLCASSSLAGVNEQFFGPGTRLTVL.

This clone was recorded a few times. This rearrangement joins TRBV27 to TRBJ2-7; no clear D. The CDR3 has 18 residues. From germline, CDR1 is MNHEY and CDR2 SMNVEV (reference sequence). V was shortened by 7 bases and J by 0 bases, with 25 bases between the two germline ends. The DNA of the CDR3 is TGTGCCAGCACCTCGGCGAGCAGGAGTAAACTGAGCTCCTACGAGCAGTACTTC. Protein sequence: CASTSASRSKLSSYEQYF.

This clone turned up a few times. The chain carries TRBV7-8 and TRBJ1-1; no reliable D call. Between the trimmed V and J ends, which lost 2 bases and 5 bases, there was a span of 12 bases. This CDR3 region has 14 residues. CDR1 is SGHVS, CDR2 FQNEAQ, per germline. The CDR3 reads CASSLSMGSTEAFF. As DNA, the CDR3 is TGTGCCAGCAGCTTAAGTATGGGGAGTACTGAAGCTTTCTTT.

This rearrangement joins TRBV7-2 to TRBJ2-7, with TRBD2 matching over 7 bases. The germline V gene has CDR1 SGHTA and CDR2 FQGNSA. The ends lost 1 base at V and 3 bases at J; junction bases unmatched: 3. The CDR3 is 14 residues long. Written as DNA, the CDR3 is TGTGCCAGCAGCTTAGTAGGACTAGGCTACGAGCAGTACTTC. This gives the protein CASSLVGLGYEQYF.

The chain uses TRBV7-2 and TRBJ2-4; tentative D call: TRBD1 (6 bases). Trimming shortened V by 5 bases and J by 3 bases, and 14 bases separated the two germline ends. Per germline, CDR1 SGHTA and CDR2 FQGNSA. CDR3 length equals 15 residues. The CDR3 sequence: CASSLQGLGKNIQYF. CDR3 DNA: TGTGCCAGCAGCCTACAGGGTTTGGGCAAAAACATTCAGTACTTC.

The V call is TRBV10-3, the J call TRBJ2-5, with D uncertain. The tail of the sequence fits TRBJ2-7 better, so the J call may be wrong. CDR3 size: 15 residues. Germline-derived CDR1 and CDR2 are ENHRY and SYGVKD. CDR3 protein: CAIRPVGPDSYEQYF. The CDR3 DNA is TGTGCCATCCGACCGGTTGGGCCCGACTCCTACGAGCAGTACTTC.

The chain couples TRBV18 to TRBJ1-1, with D unresolved. Trimming stripped 2 bases from V and 0 bases from J, with 7 bases between. In germline, CDR1 is KGHSH, CDR2 LQKENI. The CDR3 consists of 14 residues. CDR3 sequence: CASSPGRMNTEAFF. CDR3 DNA sequence: TGTGCCAGCTCACCAGGCAGGATGAACACTGAAGCTTTCTTT.

The chain recombines TRBV2 with TRBJ1-5; 7 bases line up with TRBD1. Germline-derived CDR1 and CDR2 are SNHLY and FYNNEI. The CDR3 covers 17 residues. V shed 5 bases, J shed 0 bases, and the junction held 10 bases outside the gene matches. The CDR3 sequence: CASSPGQATGSNQPQHF. The CDR3 bases are TGTGCCAGCAGTCCCGGACAGGCCACAGGTAGCAATCAGCCCCAGCATTTT.

The rearrangement uses TRBV7-9 and TRBJ2-1, with D possibly called TRBD1 or TRBD2 (5 bases each). The CDR3 sequence is 17 residues long. The germline V and J ends were trimmed by 3 bases and 7 bases, with 22 bases remaining between them. Germline CDR1 is SEHNR and CDR2 is FQNEAQ (reference sequence). In DNA, the CDR3 is TGTGCCAGCAGCTTGAATTTGTGGGACCACGAGAGAAATGAGCAGTTCTTC. This encodes CASSLNLWDHERNEQFF.

V and J are TRBV28 and TRBJ1-1; 8 bases agree with TRBD1. Germline CDR1 MDHEN, CDR2 SYDVKM. V was clipped by 6 bases and J by 12 bases; unmatched bases: 15. This CDR3 region has 14 residues. The chain's CDR3 is CASRLTGTGSPSFF. The CDR3 bases are TGTGCCAGCAGGCTAACCGGGACAGGTTCCCCGTCTTTCTTT.

The J gene is TRBJ2-3, the V gene TRBV18, with 8 bases that match TRBD2. CDR1 is KGHSH, CDR2 LQKENI, per germline. V shed 1 base, J shed 0 bases, and the junction held 9 bases outside the gene matches. This CDR3 comprises 18 residues. CDR3 loop: CASSPLASGPESTDTQYF. DNA of the CDR3: TGTGCCAGCTCACCACTGGCTAGCGGGCCGGAAAGCACAGATACGCAGTATTTT.

CDR3: CAWSKDRGSDTQYF. CDR3 bases: TGTGCCTGGAGTAAGGACAGGGGGAGCGATACGCAGTATTTT. The V gene is TRBV30, the J gene TRBJ2-3, with 10 bases aligning to TRBD1. J was trimmed by 6 bases and V by 2 bases; bases with no gene match: 5. Germline assignment: CDR1 GTSNPN and CDR2 SVGIG (reference sequence). This CDR3 comprises 14 residues.

J is TRBJ1-5 and V is TRBV28; D is perhaps TRBD1 (6 bases). Per the germline V gene, CDR1 is MDHEN and CDR2 is SYDVKM. The CDR3 totals 14 residues. V lost 6 bases, J lost 7 bases, and 16 bases lay in between. The CDR3 spells CASRGQISTQPQHF. The CDR3 DNA reads as TGTGCCAGCAGAGGACAGATTAGTACCCAGCCCCAGCATTTT.

The chain couples TRBV10-3 to TRBJ2-7, with a possible D match to TRBD1 (5 bases). V was shortened by 2 bases and J by 0 bases, with 8 bases between the two germline ends. The CDR3 length is 14 residues. Per the germline V gene, CDR1 is ENHRY and CDR2 is SYGVKD. CDR3 DNA: TGTGCCATCAGTGAGGGGGCGACCTCCTACGAGCAGTACTTC. Translated: CAISEGATSYEQYF.

The chain couples TRBV6-1 to TRBJ1-2, with D uncertain. Germline CDR1 reads MNHNS; CDR2 reads SASEGT. V was pared by 2 bases and J by 11 bases, with 15 bases between. This CDR3 spans 13 amino acids. The CDR3 region is CASSEHMVALYTF. The CDR3 DNA is TGTGCCAGCAGTGAACACATGGTAGCCCTATACACCTTC.

This clone occurred once. V usage is TRBV7-6 and J usage is TRBJ2-7; TRBD1 matches at 9 bases. Germline trimming cut 4 bases from V and 5 bases from J; bases unmatched to any gene: 9. This CDR3 has 15 residues. Germline V gene lookup returns CDR1 SGHVS and CDR2 FNYEAQ. CDR3 nucleotide sequence: TGTGCCAGCAGCTCCGCCCCAGGGACAGGGAACGAGCAGTACTTC. The encoded protein is CASSSAPGTGNEQYF.